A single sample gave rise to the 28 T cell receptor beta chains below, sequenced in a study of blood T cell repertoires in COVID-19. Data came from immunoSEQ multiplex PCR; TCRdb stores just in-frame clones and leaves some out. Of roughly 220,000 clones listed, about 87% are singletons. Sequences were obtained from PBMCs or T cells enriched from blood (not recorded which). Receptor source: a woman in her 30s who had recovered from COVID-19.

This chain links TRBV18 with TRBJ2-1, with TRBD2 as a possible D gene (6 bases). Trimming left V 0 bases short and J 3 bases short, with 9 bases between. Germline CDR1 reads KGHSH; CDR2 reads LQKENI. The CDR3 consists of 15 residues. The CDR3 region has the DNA TGTGCCAGCTCACCACCGCGCGGGGACTACAATGAGCAGTTCTTC. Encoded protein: CASSPPRGDYNEQFF.

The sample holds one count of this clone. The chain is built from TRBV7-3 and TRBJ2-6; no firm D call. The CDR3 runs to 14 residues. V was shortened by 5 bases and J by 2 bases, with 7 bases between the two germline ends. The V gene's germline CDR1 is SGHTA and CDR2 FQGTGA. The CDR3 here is CASSLGPGANVLTF. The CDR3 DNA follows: TGTGCCAGCAGCCTAGGTCCTGGGGCCAACGTCCTGACTTTC.

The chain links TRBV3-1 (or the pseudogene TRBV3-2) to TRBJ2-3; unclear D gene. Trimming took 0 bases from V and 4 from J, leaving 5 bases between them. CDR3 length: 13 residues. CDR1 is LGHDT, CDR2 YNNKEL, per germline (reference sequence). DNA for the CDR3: TGTGCCAGCAGCCAAGAGAGGTCAGATACGCAGTATTTT. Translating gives CASSQERSDTQYF.

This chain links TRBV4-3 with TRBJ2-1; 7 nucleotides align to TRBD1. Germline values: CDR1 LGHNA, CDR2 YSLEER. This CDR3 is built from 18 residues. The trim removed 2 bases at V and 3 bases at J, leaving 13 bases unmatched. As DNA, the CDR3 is TGCGCCAGCAGCCAAAACGGTCCGGGACAGATTCTCTACAATGAGCAGTTCTTC. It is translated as CASSQNGPGQILYNEQFF.

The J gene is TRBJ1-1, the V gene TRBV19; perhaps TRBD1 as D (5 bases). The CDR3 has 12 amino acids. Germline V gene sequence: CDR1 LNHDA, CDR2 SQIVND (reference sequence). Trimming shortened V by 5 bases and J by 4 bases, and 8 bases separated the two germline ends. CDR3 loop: CASSQGSTEAFF. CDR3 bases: TGTGCCAGTAGTCAGGGTTCCACTGAAGCTTTCTTT.

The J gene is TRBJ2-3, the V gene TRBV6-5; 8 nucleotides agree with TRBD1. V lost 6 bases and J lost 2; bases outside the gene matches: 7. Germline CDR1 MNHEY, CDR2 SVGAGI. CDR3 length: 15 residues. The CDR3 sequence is CASRLRTGSTDTQYF. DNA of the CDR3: TGTGCCAGCAGACTCAGGACAGGGTCCACAGATACGCAGTATTTT.

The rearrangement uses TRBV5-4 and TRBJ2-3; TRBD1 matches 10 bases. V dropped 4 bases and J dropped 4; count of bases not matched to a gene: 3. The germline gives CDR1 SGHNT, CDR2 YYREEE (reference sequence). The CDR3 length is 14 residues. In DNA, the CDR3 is TGTGCCAGCAGCCACGGACAGGGGGCAGATACGCAGTATTTT. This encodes CASSHGQGADTQYF.

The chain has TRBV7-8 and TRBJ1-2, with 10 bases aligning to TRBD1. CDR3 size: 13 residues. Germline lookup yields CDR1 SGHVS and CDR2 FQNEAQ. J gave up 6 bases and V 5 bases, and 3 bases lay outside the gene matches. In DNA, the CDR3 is TGTGCCAGCAGCACAGGGACAGGGGATGGCTACACCTTC. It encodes CASSTGTGDGYTF. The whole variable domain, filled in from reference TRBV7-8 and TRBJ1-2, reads GAGVSQSPRYKVAKRGQDVALRCDPISGHVSLFWYQQALGQGPEFLTYFQNEAQLDKSGLPSDRFFAERPEGSVSTLKIQRTQQEDSAVYLCASSTGTGDGYTFGSGTRLTVV.

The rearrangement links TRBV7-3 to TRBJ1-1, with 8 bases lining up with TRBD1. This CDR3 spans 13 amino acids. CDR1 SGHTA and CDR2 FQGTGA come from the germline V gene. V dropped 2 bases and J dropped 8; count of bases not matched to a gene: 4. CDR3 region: CASSLGRDREAFF. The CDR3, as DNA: TGTGCCAGCAGCTTAGGGAGGGACAGGGAAGCTTTCTTT.

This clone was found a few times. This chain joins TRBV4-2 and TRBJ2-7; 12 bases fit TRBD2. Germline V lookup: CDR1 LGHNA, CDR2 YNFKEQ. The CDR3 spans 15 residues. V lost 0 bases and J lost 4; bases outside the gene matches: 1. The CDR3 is CASSQETSGRYEQYF. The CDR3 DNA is TGTGCCAGCAGCCAAGAAACTAGCGGGAGGTACGAGCAGTACTTC.

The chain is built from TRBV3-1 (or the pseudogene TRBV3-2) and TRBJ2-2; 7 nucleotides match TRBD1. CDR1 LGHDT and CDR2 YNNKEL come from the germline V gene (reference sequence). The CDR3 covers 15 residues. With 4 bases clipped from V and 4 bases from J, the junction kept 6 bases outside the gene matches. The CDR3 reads CASSRPGQFTGELFF. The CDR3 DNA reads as TGTGCCAGCAGCCGTCCGGGACAGTTCACCGGGGAGCTGTTTTTT.

Here the CDR3 DNA reads TGCGCCAGCAGCCAAGAGATTCCGGGACAGGGGGTCGAAAAACTGTTTTTT. This encodes CASSQEIPGQGVEKLFF. This chain links TRBV4-3 with TRBJ1-4; 11 nucleotides match TRBD1. Losses at the gene ends were 0 bases for V and 8 bases for J; bases not matched to a gene: 8. CDR3 length equals 17 residues. Germline V CDR1 and CDR2: LGHNA, YSLEER.

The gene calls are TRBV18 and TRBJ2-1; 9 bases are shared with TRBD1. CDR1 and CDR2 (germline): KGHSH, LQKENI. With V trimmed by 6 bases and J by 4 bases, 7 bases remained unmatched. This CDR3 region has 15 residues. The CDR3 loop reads CASSRTGGEYNEQFF. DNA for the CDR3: TGTGCCAGCTCGCGAACAGGGGGCGAGTACAATGAGCAGTTCTTC.

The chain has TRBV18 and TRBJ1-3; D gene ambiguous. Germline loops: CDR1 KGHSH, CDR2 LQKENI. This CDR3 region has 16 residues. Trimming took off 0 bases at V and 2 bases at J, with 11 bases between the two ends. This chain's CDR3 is CASSPPWGGAGNTIYF. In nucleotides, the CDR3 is TGTGCCAGCTCACCACCGTGGGGAGGAGCTGGAAACACCATATATTTT.

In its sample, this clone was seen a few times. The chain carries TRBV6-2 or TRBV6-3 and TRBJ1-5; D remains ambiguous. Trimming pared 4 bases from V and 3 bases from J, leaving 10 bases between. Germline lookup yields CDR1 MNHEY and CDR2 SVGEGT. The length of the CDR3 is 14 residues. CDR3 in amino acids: CASSSRVSNQPQHF. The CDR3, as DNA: TGTGCCAGCAGTTCACGGGTCTCCAATCAGCCCCAGCATTTT.

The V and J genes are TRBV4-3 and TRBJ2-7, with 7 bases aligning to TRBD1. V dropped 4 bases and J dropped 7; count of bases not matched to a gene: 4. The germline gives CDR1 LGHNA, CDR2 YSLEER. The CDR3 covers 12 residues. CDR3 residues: CASSPQGKEQYF. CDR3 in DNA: TGCGCCAGCAGCCCACAGGGGAAGGAGCAGTACTTC.

The CDR3 is CASSEVRGYEQYF. The CDR3 DNA reads as TGTGCCAGCAGTGAAGTACGGGGCTACGAGCAGTACTTC. This chain joins TRBV6-1 and TRBJ2-7; TRBD2 is a possible D gene (5 bases). V lost 1 base, J lost 3 bases, and 7 bases lay in between. CDR1 and CDR2 from the germline V gene are MNHNS and SASEGT. The CDR3 runs 13 residues.

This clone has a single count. CDR3 in amino acids: CATSTPDTVYTEAFF. DNA for the CDR3: TGTGCCACCTCTACCCCGGACACCGTTTACACTGAAGCTTTCTTT. The chain recombines TRBV5-4 with TRBJ1-1, with D perhaps TRBD1 (5 bases). Germline lookup yields CDR1 SGHNT and CDR2 YYREEE (reference sequence). This CDR3 contains 15 residues. V was cut by 9 bases and J by 3 bases, with 21 bases left in between.

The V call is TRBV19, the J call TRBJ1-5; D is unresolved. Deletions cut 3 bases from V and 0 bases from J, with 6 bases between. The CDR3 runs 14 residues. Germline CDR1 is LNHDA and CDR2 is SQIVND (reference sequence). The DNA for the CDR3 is TGTGCCAGTAGTATCGAGAATAGCAATCAGCCCCAGCATTTT. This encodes CASSIENSNQPQHF.

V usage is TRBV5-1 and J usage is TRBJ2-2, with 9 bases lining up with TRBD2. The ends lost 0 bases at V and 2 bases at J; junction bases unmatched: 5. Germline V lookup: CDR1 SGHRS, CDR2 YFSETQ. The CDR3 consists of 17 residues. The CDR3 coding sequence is TGCGCCAGCAGCTTGGATAGCGGGGGAGCTAACACCGGGGAGCTGTTTTTT. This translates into CASSLDSGGANTGELFF.

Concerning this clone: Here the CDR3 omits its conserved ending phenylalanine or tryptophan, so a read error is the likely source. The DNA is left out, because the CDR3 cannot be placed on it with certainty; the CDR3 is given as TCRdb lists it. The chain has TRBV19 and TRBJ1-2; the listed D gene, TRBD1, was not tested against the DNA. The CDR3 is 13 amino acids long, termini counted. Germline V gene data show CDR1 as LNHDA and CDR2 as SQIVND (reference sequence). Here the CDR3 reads CASSTLPGQFFFI.

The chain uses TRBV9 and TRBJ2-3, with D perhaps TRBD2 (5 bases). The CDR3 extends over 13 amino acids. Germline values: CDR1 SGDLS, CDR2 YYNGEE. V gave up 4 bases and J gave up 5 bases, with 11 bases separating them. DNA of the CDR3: TGTGCCAGCAGCTTTCGAGGGTTAGATACGCAGTATTTT. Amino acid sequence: CASSFRGLDTQYF.

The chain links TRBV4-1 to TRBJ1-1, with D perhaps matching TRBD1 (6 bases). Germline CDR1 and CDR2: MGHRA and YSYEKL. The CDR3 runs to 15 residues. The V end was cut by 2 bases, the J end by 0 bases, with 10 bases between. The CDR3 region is CASSQQGFMNTEAFF. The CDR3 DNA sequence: TGCGCCAGCAGCCAACAGGGGTTCATGAACACTGAAGCTTTCTTT.

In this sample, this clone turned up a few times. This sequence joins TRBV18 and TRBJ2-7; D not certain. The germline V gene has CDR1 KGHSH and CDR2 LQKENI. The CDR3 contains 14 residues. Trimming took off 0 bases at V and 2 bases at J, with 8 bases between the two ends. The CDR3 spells CASSPPLATYEQYF. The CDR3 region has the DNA TGTGCCAGCTCACCACCGTTGGCCACCTACGAGCAGTACTTC. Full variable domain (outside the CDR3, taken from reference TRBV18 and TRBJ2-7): NAGVMQNPRHLVRRRGQEARLRCSPMKGHSHVYWYRQLPEEGLKFMVYLQKENIIDESGMPKERFSAEFPKEGPSILRIQQVVRGDSAAYFCASSPPLATYEQYFGPGTRLTVT.

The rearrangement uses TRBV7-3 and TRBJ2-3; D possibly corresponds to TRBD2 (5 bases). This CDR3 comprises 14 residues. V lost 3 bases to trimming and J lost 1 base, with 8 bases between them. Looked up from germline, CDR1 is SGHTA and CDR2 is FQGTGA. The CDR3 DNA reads TGTGCCAGCAGCTTGGGTAGCGGCACAGATACGCAGTATTTT. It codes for CASSLGSGTDTQYF.

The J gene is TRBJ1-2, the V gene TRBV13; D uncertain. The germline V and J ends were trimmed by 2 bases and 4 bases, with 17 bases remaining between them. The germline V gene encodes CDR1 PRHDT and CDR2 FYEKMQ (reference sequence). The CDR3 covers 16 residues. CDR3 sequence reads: CASSLLFRGTRYGYTF. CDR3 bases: TGTGCCAGCAGCTTACTTTTTCGGGGTACCCGCTATGGCTACACCTTC.

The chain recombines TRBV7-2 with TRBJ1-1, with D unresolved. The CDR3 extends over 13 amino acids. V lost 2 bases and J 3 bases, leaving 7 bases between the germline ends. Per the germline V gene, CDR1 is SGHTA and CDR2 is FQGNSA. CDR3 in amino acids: CASSLNGHTEAFF. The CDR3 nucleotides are TGTGCCAGCAGCTTAAATGGCCACACTGAAGCTTTCTTT.

CDR3 in DNA: TGTGCCAGCAGCCCCGACAGGGGGTCAACTAACTATGGCTACACCTTC. This sequence encodes CASSPDRGSTNYGYTF. The chain combines TRBV28 with TRBJ1-2, with TRBD1 matching 9 bases. Trimming cost V 6 bases and J 0 bases; bases outside gene matches: 8. Germline-derived CDR1 and CDR2 are MDHEN and SYDVKM. The CDR3 is made up of 16 amino acids.